In its sample, the clone carrying this T cell receptor beta chain was seen a few times. What it binds is unknown. TCRdb re-analysed the reads in MiXCR, keeping a single row per CDR3 protein. The table includes a few hundred thousand distinct CDR3 sequences, roughly 43% detected once. This entry comes from a study of T cell repertoires in cytomegalovirus infection. The CDR3 covers 13 residues. The ends were cut back, 6 bases at V and 7 bases at J, with 14 bases in the middle. Germline V gene data show CDR1 as MDHEN and CDR2 as SYDVKM. The clonotype originates from a human donor in good health (CMV status not recorded). Some clones in this sample may be carry-over from other donors' samples. Sequences were derived from cultured PBMCs, sampled from culture after CMV antigen stimulation. The chain combines TRBV28 with TRBJ2-3; the D is unclear. The DNA for the CDR3 is TGTGCCAGCAGGAATCCAGTCCCGCATACGCAGTATTTT. This codes for CASRNPVPHTQYF.